A single sample gave rise to the 9 T cell receptor beta chains below, sequenced in a study of human T cells and chemical hapten exposure. TCRdb reprocessed the RACE reads with MiXCR, giving one entry per CDR3 protein. The repertoire holds roughly 200,000 distinct CDR3 sequences, with approximately 20% as singletons. Time point indicated: patch test 1, 2 weeks after DPC sensitization. Treatment given: therapeutic diphenylcyclopropenone sensitization with weekly scalp DPC. The material was whole blood, obtained in connection with sensitization to the hapten diphenylcyclopropenone (DPC). These TCRs come from a woman aged 50 to 60 with alopecia areata. Some clones in this sample may be carry-over from other donors' samples.

The V gene is TRBV20-1, the J gene TRBJ2-7; 16 bases fit TRBD2. CDR1 and CDR2 (germline): DFQATT, SNEGSKA (reference sequence). The CDR3 has 15 residues. Trimming removed 6 bases from V and 2 bases from J; junction bases left unmatched: 4. CDR3 region: CSAPGLAGGPYEQYF. Here the CDR3 DNA reads TGCAGTGCCCCGGGACTAGCGGGAGGGCCCTACGAGCAGTACTTC.

This clonotype was recorded a few times. This chain's CDR3 is CATSRETGFSEAFF. The CDR3 DNA is TGTGCCACCAGCAGAGAGACAGGGTTTTCTGAAGCTTTCTTT. The chain links TRBV15 to TRBJ1-1; 7 nucleotides align to TRBD1. Unmatched junction bases numbered 4, after V lost 0 bases and J lost 6 bases. The CDR3 is made up of 14 amino acids. Germline V gene sequence: CDR1 LNHNV, CDR2 YYDKDF (reference sequence).

This clonotype was picked up a small number of times. CDR3 DNA: TGTGCCAGCAGCCAAGACTCGTCATCCCCGAGGGGATATACGCAGTATTTT. Amino acids: CASSQDSSSPRGYTQYF. J is TRBJ2-3 and V is TRBV3-1; the D call may be TRBD1 or TRBD2 (5 bases each). Trimming stripped 0 bases from V and 7 bases from J, with 20 bases between. Germline-derived CDR1 and CDR2 are LGHDT and YNNKEL (reference sequence). The length of the CDR3 is 17 residues.

Written as DNA, the CDR3 is TGTGCCAGCAGCTCAATGAGGGGTACGCAGTATTTT. Its protein product is CASSSMRGTQYF. The J gene is TRBJ2-3, the V gene TRBV11-2; D may correspond to TRBD1 or TRBD2 (5 bases each). The V gene's germline CDR1 is SGHAT and CDR2 FQNNGV. V lost 4 bases and J lost 8, with 10 bases in between. CDR3 length: 12 residues. The entire variable domain, with the rest obtained from reference TRBV11-2 and TRBJ2-3, is as follows: EAGVAQSPRYKIIEKRQSVAFWCNPISGHATLYWYQQILGQGPKLLIQFQNNGVVDDSQLPKDRFSAERLKGVDSTLKIQPAKLEDSAVYLCASSSMRGTQYFGPGTRLTVL.

This clonotype was picked up a small number of times. The genes are TRBV7-9 and TRBJ1-1; D might be TRBD1 (5 bases). Deletions cut 2 bases from V and 8 bases from J, with 15 bases between. Germline CDR1 is SEHNR and CDR2 is FQNEAQ (reference sequence). CDR3 length: 14 residues. DNA of the CDR3: TGTGCCAGCAGCTTACTGCGGGGCGGCGGGGAAGCTTTCTTT. Translation gives CASSLLRGGGEAFF.

A few counts support this clonotype. The CDR3 sequence is CASRVGTSGRALTGELFF. DNA for the CDR3: TGTGCCAGCAGAGTCGGGACTAGCGGGAGGGCCCTCACCGGGGAGCTGTTTTTT. The chain combines TRBV2 with TRBJ2-2, with 16 bases that match TRBD2. This CDR3 is built from 18 residues. The junction had 8 bases not matched to a gene; V was cut back by 6 bases and J by 4 bases. Germline V lookup: CDR1 SNHLY, CDR2 FYNNEI.

About this clonotype itself: Mismatch with germline at one junction end may stem from a read error. This chain uses TRBV6-5 with TRBJ2-5; possibly TRBD1 or TRBD2 for D (5 bases each). Germline V gene data show CDR1 as MNHEY and CDR2 as SVGAGI. There are 12 residues in the CDR3. This CDR3 reads CASSRGQGTQYF. As DNA, the CDR3 is TGTGCCAGCAGTCGGGGCCAAGGGACCCAGTACTTC.

This sequence joins TRBV20-1 and TRBJ1-1; no firm D call. V gave up 2 bases and J gave up 4 bases, with 5 bases separating them. The CDR3 consists of 11 residues. CDR1 is DFQATT, CDR2 SNEGSKA, per germline (reference sequence). The CDR3 sequence: CSARRSTEAFF. Written as DNA, the CDR3 is TGCAGTGCTAGACGCAGCACTGAAGCTTTCTTT.

The chain recombines TRBV5-1 with TRBJ2-7, with 9 bases that match TRBD1. V was clipped by 4 bases and J by 0 bases; unmatched bases: 8. The length of the CDR3 is 16 residues. The germline gives CDR1 SGHRS, CDR2 YFSETQ. The CDR3 region has the DNA TGCGCCAGCAGCCTAGATGACAGGGGGTTCTCCTACGAGCAGTACTTC. This translates into CASSLDDRGFSYEQYF.